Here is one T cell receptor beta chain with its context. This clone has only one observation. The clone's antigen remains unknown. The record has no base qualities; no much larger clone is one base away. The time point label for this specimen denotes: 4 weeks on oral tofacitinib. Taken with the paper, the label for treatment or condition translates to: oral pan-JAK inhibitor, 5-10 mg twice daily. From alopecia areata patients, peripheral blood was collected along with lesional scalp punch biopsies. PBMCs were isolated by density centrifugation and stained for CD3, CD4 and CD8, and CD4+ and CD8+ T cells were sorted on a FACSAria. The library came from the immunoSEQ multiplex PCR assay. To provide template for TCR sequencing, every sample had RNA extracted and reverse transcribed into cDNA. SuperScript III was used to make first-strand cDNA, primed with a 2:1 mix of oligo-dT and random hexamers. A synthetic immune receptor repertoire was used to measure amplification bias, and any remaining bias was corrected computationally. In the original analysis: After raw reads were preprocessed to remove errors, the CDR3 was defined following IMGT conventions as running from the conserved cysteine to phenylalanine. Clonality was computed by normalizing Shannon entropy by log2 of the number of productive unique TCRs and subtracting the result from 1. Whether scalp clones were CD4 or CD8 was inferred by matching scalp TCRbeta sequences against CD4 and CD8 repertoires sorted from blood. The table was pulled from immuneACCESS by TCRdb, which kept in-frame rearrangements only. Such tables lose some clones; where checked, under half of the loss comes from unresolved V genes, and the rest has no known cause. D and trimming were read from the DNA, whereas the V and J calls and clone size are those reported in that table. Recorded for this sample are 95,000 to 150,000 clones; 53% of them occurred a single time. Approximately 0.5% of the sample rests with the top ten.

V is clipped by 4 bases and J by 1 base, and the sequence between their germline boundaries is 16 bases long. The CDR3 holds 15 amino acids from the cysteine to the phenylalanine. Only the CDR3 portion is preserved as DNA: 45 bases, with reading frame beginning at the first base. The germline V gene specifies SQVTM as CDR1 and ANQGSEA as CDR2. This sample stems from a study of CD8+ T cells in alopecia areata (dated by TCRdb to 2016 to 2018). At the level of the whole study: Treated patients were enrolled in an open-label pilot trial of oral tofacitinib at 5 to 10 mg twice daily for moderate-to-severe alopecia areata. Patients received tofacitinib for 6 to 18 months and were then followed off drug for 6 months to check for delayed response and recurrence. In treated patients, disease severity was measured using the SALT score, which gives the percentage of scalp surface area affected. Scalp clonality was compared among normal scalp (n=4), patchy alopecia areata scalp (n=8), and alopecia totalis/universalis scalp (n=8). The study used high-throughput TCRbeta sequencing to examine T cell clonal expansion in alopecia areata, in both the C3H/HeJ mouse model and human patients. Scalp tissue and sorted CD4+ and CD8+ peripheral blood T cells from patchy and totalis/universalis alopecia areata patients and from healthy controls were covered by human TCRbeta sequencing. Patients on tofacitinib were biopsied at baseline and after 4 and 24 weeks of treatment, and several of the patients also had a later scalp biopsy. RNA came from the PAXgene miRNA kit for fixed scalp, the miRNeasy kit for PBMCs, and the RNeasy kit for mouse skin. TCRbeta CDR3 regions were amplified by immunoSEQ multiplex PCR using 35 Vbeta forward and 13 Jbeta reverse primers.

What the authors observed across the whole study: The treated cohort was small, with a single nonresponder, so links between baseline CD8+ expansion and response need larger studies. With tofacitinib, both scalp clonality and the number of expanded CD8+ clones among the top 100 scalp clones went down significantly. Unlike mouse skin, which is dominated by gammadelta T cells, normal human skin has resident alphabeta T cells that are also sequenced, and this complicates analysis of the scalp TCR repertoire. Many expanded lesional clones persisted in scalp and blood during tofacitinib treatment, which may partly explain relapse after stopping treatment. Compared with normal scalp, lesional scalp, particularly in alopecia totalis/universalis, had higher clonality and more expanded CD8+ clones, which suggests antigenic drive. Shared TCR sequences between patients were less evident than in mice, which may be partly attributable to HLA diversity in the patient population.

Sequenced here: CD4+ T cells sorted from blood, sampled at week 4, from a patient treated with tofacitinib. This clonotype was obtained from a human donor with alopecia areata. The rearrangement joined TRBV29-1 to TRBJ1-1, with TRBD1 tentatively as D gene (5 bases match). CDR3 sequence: CSVAGNLRGNTEAFF. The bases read TGCAGCGTTGCCGGAAACCTGAGGGGGAACACTGAAGCTTTCTTT.